What follows are 8 T cell receptor beta chains derived from one specimen sequenced in a study of blood T cell repertoires in COVID-19. Sequencing was performed with immunoSEQ multiplex PCR; in TCRdb, only in-frame clones are kept and a portion is missing. Of 77,000 or so clones listed, around 72% are singletons. What was sequenced was peripheral blood. The receptors shown here come from a human donor with acute or convalescent COVID-19. The donor label of this sample is uncertain.

This clone was detected a few times. The J gene is TRBJ1-1, the V gene TRBV18; 7 bases align to TRBD1. CDR1 and CDR2 from the germline V gene are KGHSH and LQKENI. The V gene end was trimmed by 3 bases and the J gene end by 0 bases; junction bases not matched to a gene: 1. The CDR3 runs 14 residues. The CDR3 protein is CASSPGTVNTEAFF. The CDR3 DNA sequence: TGTGCCAGCTCACCTGGGACAGTGAACACTGAAGCTTTCTTT.

The V and J genes are TRBV7-6 and TRBJ2-2; 8 positions match TRBD2. V was pared by 6 bases and J by 0 bases, with 12 bases of the junction left unmatched. In germline, CDR1 is SGHVS, CDR2 FNYEAQ. The CDR3 covers 18 residues. CDR3 coding DNA: TGTGCCAGCAGTCAGAAAAGGGCGGGGGGCGCGAACACCGGGGAGCTGTTTTTT. This sequence encodes CASSQKRAGGANTGELFF.

This clone was recorded a few times. The chain is built from TRBV28 and TRBJ2-7; D perhaps matches TRBD1 (6 bases). Germline CDR1 is MDHEN and CDR2 is SYDVKM. V lost 4 bases to trimming and J lost 4 bases, with 11 bases between them. The CDR3 contains 13 residues. In nucleotides, the CDR3 is TGTGCCAGCAGTTCTACAGGGTTGTACGAGCAGTACTTC. This sequence encodes CASSSTGLYEQYF.

This clone was picked up a small number of times. This chain links TRBV27 with TRBJ2-7, with a tentative D call TRBD2 (6 bases). There are 16 residues in the CDR3. V was shortened by 5 bases and J by 4 bases, with 21 bases between the two germline ends. Germline-derived CDR1 and CDR2 are MNHEY and SMNVEV (reference sequence). DNA of the CDR3: TGTGCCAGCAGTACGACCTCGGGACTTCGTAAATACGAGCAGTACTTC. Protein: CASSTTSGLRKYEQYF.

This clone was recorded a few times. The chain links TRBV6-1 to TRBJ1-1; D is undetermined. The germline CDR1 and CDR2 sequences are MNHNS and SASEGT. Trimming removed 2 bases from V and 5 bases from J, with 9 bases in between. The CDR3 is 13 amino acids. In DNA, the CDR3 is TGTGCCAGCAGTGAAATTCTAAGTACTGAAGCTTTCTTT. The encoded protein is CASSEILSTEAFF.

The V gene is TRBV5-4, the J gene TRBJ2-1; 9 bases line up with TRBD1. V dropped 4 bases and J dropped 6; count of bases not matched to a gene: 11. Germline-derived CDR1 and CDR2 are SGHNT and YYREEE (reference sequence). The CDR3 sequence is 16 residues long. The CDR3 nucleotides read TGTGCCAGCAGCCTACCGGGGACAGGGAAAAGCAATGAGCAGTTCTTC. Translated, it gives CASSLPGTGKSNEQFF.

The chain uses TRBV7-9 and TRBJ1-6, with TRBD1 as a possible D gene (6 bases). The germline gives CDR1 SEHNR, CDR2 FQNEAQ (reference sequence). V dropped 4 bases and J dropped 10 bases, with 11 bases sitting between them. The CDR3 has 13 amino acids. This CDR3 reads CASSSRDNSPLHF. CDR3 nucleotide sequence: TGTGCCAGCAGCTCCCGGGACAACTCACCCCTCCACTTT. The full variable domain, completed using reference TRBV7-9 and TRBJ1-6, is DTGVSQNPRHKITKRGQNVTFRCDPISEHNRLYWYRQTLGQGPEFLTYFQNEAQLEKSRLLSDRFSAERPKGSFSTLEIQRTEQGDSAMYLCASSSRDNSPLHFGNGTRLTVT.

This chain uses TRBV3-1 (or the pseudogene TRBV3-2) with TRBJ2-1; no definite D call. This CDR3 has 12 amino acids. With 4 bases removed from V and 6 bases from J, the gap between germline ends came to 7 bases. The V gene's germline CDR1 is LGHDT and CDR2 YNNKEL (reference sequence). Written as DNA, the CDR3 is TGTGCCAGCAGCCCTAACTTCAATGAGCAGTTCTTC. Protein sequence: CASSPNFNEQFF.